This T cell receptor beta chain is from a study of immune evolution from preneoplasia to lung adenocarcinoma. Looking at the study overall: HLA loss of heterozygosity: approximately 7.5% AIS, about 15% MIA, over 30% ADC, none AAH. General study results and limits: Highest clonality occurred in KRAS-mutant, not EGFR-mutant or double wild-type, nodules. Top clone share appeared to fall from AAH through AIS, MIA, adenocarcinoma. Normal lung had highest clonality; later lesions appeared denser, more diverse.

The CDR3 length is 15 residues. CDR1 SGHRS and CDR2 YFSETQ come from the germline V gene. Remarks on this clone: The antigen remains undetermined. Sequence at one end of the junction differs from germline and may be a read error.

Repertoires were generated with immunoSEQ multiplex PCR, while TCRdb's copy carries only in-frame clones and drops some. The sample includes about 15,000 clones, roughly 80% of them seen just once. The specimen sequenced was FFPE minimally invasive lung adenocarcinoma tissue. This sequence originates from an older person with lung adenocarcinoma. J is TRBJ1-6 and V is TRBV5-1; 8 positions match TRBD1. CDR3 DNA sequence: TGTGCCAGCAGCTTAGACAGGGGCTTGAAATCACCCCTCCACTTT. Translated, it gives CASSLDRGLKSPLHF.